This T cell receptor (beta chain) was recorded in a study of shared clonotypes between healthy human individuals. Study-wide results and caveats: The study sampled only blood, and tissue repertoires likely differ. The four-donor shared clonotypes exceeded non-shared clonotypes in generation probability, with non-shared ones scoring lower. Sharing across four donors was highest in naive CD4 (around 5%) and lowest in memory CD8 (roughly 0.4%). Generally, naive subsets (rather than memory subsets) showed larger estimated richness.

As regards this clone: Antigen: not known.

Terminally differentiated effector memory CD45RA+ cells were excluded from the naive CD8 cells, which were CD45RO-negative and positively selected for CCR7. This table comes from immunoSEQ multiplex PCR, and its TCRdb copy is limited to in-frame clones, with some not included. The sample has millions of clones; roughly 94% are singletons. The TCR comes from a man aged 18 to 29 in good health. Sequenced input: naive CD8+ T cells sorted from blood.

The CDR3 nucleotides are TGTGCCAGCAGTGAACTAGGGTCAGAGACCCAGTACTTC. It is translated as CASSELGSETQYF. The chain couples TRBV2 to TRBJ2-5; D is ambiguous. Per germline, CDR1 SNHLY and CDR2 FYNNEI. The ends were cut back, 2 bases at V and 4 bases at J, with 8 bases in the middle. The CDR3 contains 13 residues.